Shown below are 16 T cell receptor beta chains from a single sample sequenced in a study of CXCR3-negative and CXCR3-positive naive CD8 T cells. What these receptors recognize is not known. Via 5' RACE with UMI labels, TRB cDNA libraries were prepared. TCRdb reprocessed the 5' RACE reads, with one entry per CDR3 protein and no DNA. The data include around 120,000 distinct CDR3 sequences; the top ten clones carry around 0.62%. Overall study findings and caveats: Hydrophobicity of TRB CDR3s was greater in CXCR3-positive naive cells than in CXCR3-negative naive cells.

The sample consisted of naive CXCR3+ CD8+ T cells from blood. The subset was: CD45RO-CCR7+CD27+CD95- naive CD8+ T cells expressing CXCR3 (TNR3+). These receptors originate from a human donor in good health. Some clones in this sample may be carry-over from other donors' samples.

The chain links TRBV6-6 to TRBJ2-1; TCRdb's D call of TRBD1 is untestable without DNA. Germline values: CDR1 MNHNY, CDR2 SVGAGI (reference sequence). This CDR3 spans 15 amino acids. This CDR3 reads CASVGGGMRNNEQFF.

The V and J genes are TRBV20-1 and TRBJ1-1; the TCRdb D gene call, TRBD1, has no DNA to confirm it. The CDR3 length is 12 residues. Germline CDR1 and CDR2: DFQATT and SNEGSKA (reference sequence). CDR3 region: CSASSRAGEAFF.

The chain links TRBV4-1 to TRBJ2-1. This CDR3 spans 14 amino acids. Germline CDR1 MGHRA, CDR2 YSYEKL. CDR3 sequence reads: CASSQEYGTNEQFF.

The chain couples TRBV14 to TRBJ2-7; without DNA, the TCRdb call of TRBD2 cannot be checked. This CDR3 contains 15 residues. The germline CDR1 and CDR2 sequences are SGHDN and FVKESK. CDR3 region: CASSLPSAGTHEQYF.

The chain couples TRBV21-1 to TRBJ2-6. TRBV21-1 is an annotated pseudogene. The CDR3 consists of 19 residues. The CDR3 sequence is CASSKVFGRTSSGANVLTF.

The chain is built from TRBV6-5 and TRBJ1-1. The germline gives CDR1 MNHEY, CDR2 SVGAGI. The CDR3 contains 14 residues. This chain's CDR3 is CASSHLGPDSEAFF.

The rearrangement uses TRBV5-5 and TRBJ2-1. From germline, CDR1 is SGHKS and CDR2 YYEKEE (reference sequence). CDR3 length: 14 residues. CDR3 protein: CASSLAHKDNEQFF.

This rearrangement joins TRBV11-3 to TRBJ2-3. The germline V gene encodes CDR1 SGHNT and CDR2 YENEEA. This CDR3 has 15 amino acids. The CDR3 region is CASSFTKYEADTQYF.

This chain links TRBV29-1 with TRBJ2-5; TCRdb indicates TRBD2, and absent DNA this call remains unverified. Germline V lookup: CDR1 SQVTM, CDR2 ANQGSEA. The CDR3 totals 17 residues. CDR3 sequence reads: CSVESLSTARDQETQYF.

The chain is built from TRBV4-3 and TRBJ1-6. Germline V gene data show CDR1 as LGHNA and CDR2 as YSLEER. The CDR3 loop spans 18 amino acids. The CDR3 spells CASSQGSAFEDTISPLHF.

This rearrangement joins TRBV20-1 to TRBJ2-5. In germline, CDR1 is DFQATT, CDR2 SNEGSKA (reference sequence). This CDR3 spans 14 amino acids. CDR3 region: CSASDLRVQETQYF.

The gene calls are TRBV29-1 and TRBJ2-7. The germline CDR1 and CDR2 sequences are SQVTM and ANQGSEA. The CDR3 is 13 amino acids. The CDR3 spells CSVEEADTYEQYF.

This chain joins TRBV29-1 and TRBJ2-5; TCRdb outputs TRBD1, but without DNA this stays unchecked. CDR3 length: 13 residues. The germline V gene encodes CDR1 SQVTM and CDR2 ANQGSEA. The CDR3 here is CSVDGQDAETQYF. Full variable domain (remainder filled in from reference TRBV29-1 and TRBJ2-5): SAVISQKPSRDICQRGTSLTIQCQVDSQVTMMFWYRQQPGQSLTLIATANQGSEATYESGFVIDKFPISRPNLTFSTLTVSNMSPEDSSIYLCSVDGQDAETQYFGPGTRLLVL.

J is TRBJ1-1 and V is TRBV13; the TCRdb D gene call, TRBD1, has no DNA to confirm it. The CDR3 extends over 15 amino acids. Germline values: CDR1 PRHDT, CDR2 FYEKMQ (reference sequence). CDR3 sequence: CASSPGTGGYTEAFF.

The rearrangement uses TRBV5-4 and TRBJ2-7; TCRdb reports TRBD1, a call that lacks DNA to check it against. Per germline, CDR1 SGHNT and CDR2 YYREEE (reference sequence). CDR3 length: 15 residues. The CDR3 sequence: CASSSISGPLYEQYF.

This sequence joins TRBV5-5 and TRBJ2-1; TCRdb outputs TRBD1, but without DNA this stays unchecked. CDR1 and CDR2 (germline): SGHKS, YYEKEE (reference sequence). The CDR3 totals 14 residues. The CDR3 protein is CASSILGQGNEQFF.